A single sample is the source of the 23 T cell receptor beta chains below, sequenced in a study of T-cell reconstitution after alpha-beta-depleted transplantation in children. Unique molecular identifiers featured in how the TCRbeta library was prepared. TCRdb itself ran the PCR reads through MiXCR, one entry per CDR3 protein. The sample shows 300,000 to 350,000 distinct CDR3 sequences, roughly 15% of them seen only once. This specimen was PBMCs, mostly from graft donor cells, taken 360 days after TCRalphabeta/CD19-depleted stem cell transplant. The source of these receptors is a male patient aged 2 to 9 who had a stem cell transplant for acute lymphoblastic leukemia, so the T cells may come from the graft donor.

The rearrangement links TRBV19 to TRBJ2-6; no clear D. The CDR3 runs to 15 residues. Trimming cost V 3 bases and J 2 bases, with 8 bases left between them. Germline lookup yields CDR1 LNHDA and CDR2 SQIVND (reference sequence). DNA of the CDR3: TGTGCCAGTAGTATCAACGGCCCTGGGGCCAACGTCCTGACTTTC. It specifies CASSINGPGANVLTF. The full variable domain, in which reference TRBV19 and TRBJ2-6 provide the parts outside the CDR3, is DGGITQSPKYLFRKEGQNVTLSCEQNLNHDAMYWYRQDPGQGLRLIYYSQIVNDFQKGDIAEGYSVSREKKESFPLTVTSAQKNPTAFYLCASSINGPGANVLTFGAGSRLTVL.

The chain combines TRBV29-1 with TRBJ2-5; D may be TRBD2 (7 bases). Germline CDR1 SQVTM, CDR2 ANQGSEA. There are 13 residues in the CDR3. V gave up 8 bases and J gave up 4 bases, with 17 bases separating them. CDR3 residues: CSSRGAYGETQYF. CDR3 DNA: TGCAGCTCCCGGGGGGCTTATGGAGAGACCCAGTACTTC.

The chain has TRBV20-1 and TRBJ2-7, with a tentative D call TRBD2 (6 bases). Germline CDR1 is DFQATT and CDR2 is SNEGSKA (reference sequence). Trimming took 8 bases from V and 4 from J, leaving 18 bases between them. The CDR3 has 13 residues. DNA of the CDR3: TGCAGTCCTACCGGGACTGAAGATTACGAGCAGTACTTC. It yields the protein CSPTGTEDYEQYF.

This clonotype was seen a handful of times. The rearrangement links TRBV5-4 to TRBJ2-1; 10 bases match TRBD2. V shed 4 bases, J shed 7 bases, and the junction held 11 bases outside the gene matches. Germline V CDR1 and CDR2: SGHNT, YYREEE (reference sequence). The CDR3 contains 16 residues. CDR3 DNA: TGTGCCAGCAGCCCCCTCCTAGCGGGAGTAACAAATGAGCAGTTCTTC. Residues: CASSPLLAGVTNEQFF. The entire variable domain, with the rest obtained from reference TRBV5-4 and TRBJ2-1, is as follows: ETGVTQSPTHLIKTRGQQVTLRCSSQSGHNTVSWYQQALGQGPQFIFQYYREEENGRGNFPPRFSGLQFPNYSSELNVNALELDDSALYLCASSPLLAGVTNEQFFGPGTRLTVL.

The table lists this clonotype with many counts. The chain joins TRBV6-2 or TRBV6-3 to TRBJ2-1; 9 bases match TRBD1. V lost 5 bases and J lost 4; bases outside the gene matches: 3. Germline V CDR1 and CDR2: MNHEY, SVGEGT. This CDR3 contains 14 residues. The CDR3 sequence is CASSHRGRYNEQFF. CDR3 nucleotide sequence: TGTGCCAGCAGTCACAGGGGGCGGTACAATGAGCAGTTCTTC.

This clonotype was seen repeatedly, ten times or more. This chain uses TRBV2 with TRBJ2-3, with D perhaps matching TRBD2 (5 bases). The CDR3 spans 14 residues. The V end was cut by 6 bases, the J end by 1 base, with 11 bases between. Per the germline V gene, CDR1 is SNHLY and CDR2 is FYNNEI. The CDR3 DNA is TGTGCCAGCAGACTAGATCCGGGCACAGATACGCAGTATTTT. Amino acids: CASRLDPGTDTQYF.

This clonotype was observed a few times. V and J are TRBV10-3 and TRBJ2-3, with TRBD2 matching over 10 bases. CDR3 length: 16 amino acids. J gave up 4 bases and V 8 bases, and 12 bases lay outside the gene matches. CDR1 and CDR2 (germline): ENHRY, SYGVKD. The CDR3 sequence: CAIARGPSGSSDTQYF. The CDR3 nucleotides read TGTGCCATCGCCCGGGGGCCTAGCGGGAGTTCAGATACGCAGTATTTT.

This clonotype was recorded a few times. The rearrangement links TRBV2 to TRBJ2-7; D call uncertain. V was clipped by 7 bases and J by 5 bases, with 12 bases between them. This CDR3 contains 12 residues. CDR1 and CDR2 from the germline V gene are SNHLY and FYNNEI. Written as DNA, the CDR3 is TGTGCCAGCAATAGAATCTTGGACGAGCAGTACTTC. Protein product: CASNRILDEQYF.

V gene TRBV7-2 combines with J gene TRBJ2-7; 11 nucleotides match TRBD2. Germline CDR1 SGHTA, CDR2 FQGNSA. The V segment lost 1 base and the J segment 2 bases; nucleotides outside the gene matches: 7. The CDR3 is 17 residues long. CDR3 nucleotides: TGTGCCAGCAGCTTAGTTTCGGCTAGCGGGAGGCCCTACGAGCAGTACTTC. As protein: CASSLVSASGRPYEQYF.

In its sample, this clonotype was seen many times. The rearrangement uses TRBV2 and TRBJ2-1, with 10 bases identical to TRBD2. Germline V CDR1 and CDR2: SNHLY, FYNNEI. This CDR3 has 15 amino acids. Trimming removed 7 bases from V and 6 bases from J; junction bases left unmatched: 9. The CDR3: CASTPTSGFPNEQFF. The CDR3 nucleotides are TGTGCCAGCACCCCGACTAGCGGGTTCCCCAATGAGCAGTTCTTC.

Only a few counts were recorded for this clonotype. V gene TRBV5-1 combines with J gene TRBJ2-5, with a tentative D call TRBD1 (6 bases). The length of the CDR3 is 19 residues. CDR1 SGHRS and CDR2 YFSETQ come from the germline V gene. V was shortened by 0 bases and J by 4 bases, with 25 bases between the two germline ends. The CDR3 DNA is TGCGCCAGCAGCTTGGGGACAGTTCTTGGCGGGTCAGTGGGAGAGACCCAGTACTTC. This encodes CASSLGTVLGGSVGETQYF.

This clonotype was detected only a few times. The rearrangement links TRBV7-9 to TRBJ2-1; D call uncertain. V was shortened by 0 bases and J by 4 bases, with 13 bases between the two germline ends. Germline values: CDR1 SEHNR, CDR2 FQNEAQ (reference sequence). The CDR3 extends over 16 amino acids. The CDR3 DNA reads as TGTGCCAGCAGCTTAGCCGGAGCTAGTCGGTACAATGAGCAGTTCTTC. As protein: CASSLAGASRYNEQFF.

This clonotype has just a few counts. This chain uses TRBV28 with TRBJ1-1, with no clear D. Per the germline V gene, CDR1 is MDHEN and CDR2 is SYDVKM. The V end lost 7 bases, the J end lost 1 base, and 13 bases lay between the germline ends. This CDR3 is 14 amino acids long. The CDR3 DNA is TGTGCCAGCACTCGGACGGAGGCGAACACTGAAGCTTTCTTT. Translation: CASTRTEANTEAFF.

This clonotype was seen a few times. This sequence joins TRBV5-1 and TRBJ2-3; a weak D match, TRBD1 (6 bases). The CDR3 has 11 amino acids. V lost 6 bases and J lost 6, with 8 bases in between. CDR1 and CDR2 (germline): SGHRS, YFSETQ. This CDR3 reads CASIDRDTQYF. In DNA form, the CDR3 reads TGCGCCAGCATCGACAGGGATACGCAGTATTTT.

This clonotype has a handful of counts. The rearrangement uses TRBV20-1 and TRBJ2-3; the D is unclear. V was pared by 2 bases and J by 2 bases, with 23 bases between. CDR1 and CDR2 from the germline V gene are DFQATT and SNEGSKA (reference sequence). The CDR3 has 18 amino acids. DNA of the CDR3: TGCAGTGCTAGAACCCCGGGCCTACTCAAAAGTGACACAGATACGCAGTATTTT. Translated, it gives CSARTPGLLKSDTDTQYF.

This clonotype appeared a few times. The gene calls are TRBV5-1 and TRBJ2-1; 7 bases align to TRBD1. Germline CDR1 is SGHRS and CDR2 is YFSETQ. This CDR3 has 14 amino acids. The V gene end was trimmed by 4 bases and the J gene end by 3 bases; junction bases not matched to a gene: 4. CDR3: CASSPGQIYNEQFF. The CDR3 DNA reads as TGCGCCAGCAGCCCGGGACAGATCTACAATGAGCAGTTCTTC.

This clonotype was seen repeatedly, ten times or more. The chain links TRBV29-1 to TRBJ1-2; 10 bases map to TRBD1. The germline CDR1 and CDR2 sequences are SQVTM and ANQGSEA. This CDR3 region has 16 residues. Unmatched junction bases numbered 12, after V lost 3 bases and J lost 5 bases. CDR3: CSVEQTPGQGRYGYTF. As DNA, the CDR3 is TGCAGCGTTGAGCAGACTCCGGGACAGGGGCGTTATGGCTACACCTTC.

This chain connects TRBV20-1 to TRBJ2-3; D remains ambiguous. This CDR3 is 13 amino acids long. Germline loops: CDR1 DFQATT, CDR2 SNEGSKA (reference sequence). Trimming left V 3 bases short and J 0 bases short, with 7 bases between. The chain's CDR3 is CSASGASTDTQYF. The CDR3 region has the DNA TGCAGTGCTAGTGGTGCTAGCACAGATACGCAGTATTTT.

J is TRBJ1-4 and V is TRBV4-1, with D unresolved. Germline assignment: CDR1 MGHRA and CDR2 YSYEKL. V was clipped by 4 bases and J by 8 bases, with 8 bases between them. The CDR3 totals 12 residues. This CDR3 reads CASSPRGEKLFF. The CDR3, as DNA: TGCGCCAGCAGCCCTAGAGGGGAAAAACTGTTTTTT.

The rearrangement uses TRBV4-2 and TRBJ1-4, with TRBD1 identical over 7 bases. The trim removed 3 bases at V and 4 bases at J, leaving 8 bases unmatched. The germline V gene encodes CDR1 LGHNA and CDR2 YNFKEQ. CDR3 length equals 16 residues. In DNA, the CDR3 is TGTGCCAGCAGCCAGGGGGACAGCAACCATAATGAAAAACTGTTTTTT. It translates to CASSQGDSNHNEKLFF.

This clonotype has a handful of counts. The chain employs TRBV6-5 and TRBJ2-3; D is possibly TRBD2 (6 bases). This CDR3 has 17 amino acids. Trimming removed 2 bases from V and 0 bases from J, with 15 bases in between. Germline V lookup: CDR1 MNHEY, CDR2 SVGAGI. CDR3 loop: CASSYPAGGTSTDTQYF. Here the CDR3 DNA reads TGTGCCAGCAGTTACCCGGCCGGGGGTACTAGCACAGATACGCAGTATTTT.

The CDR3 protein is CASSRGGVGYNEQFF. The CDR3, as DNA: TGTGCCAGCAGCCGAGGGGGAGTAGGCTACAATGAGCAGTTCTTC. The V call is TRBV3-1, the J call TRBJ2-1, with D possibly matching TRBD1 (6 bases). Germline CDR1 and CDR2: LGHDT and YNNKEL (reference sequence). The CDR3 runs to 15 residues. V lost 4 bases to trimming and J lost 3 bases, with 13 bases between them.

The chain combines TRBV5-1 with TRBJ1-6; D remains ambiguous. Deletions cut 2 bases from V and 0 bases from J, with 12 bases between. CDR1 and CDR2 (germline): SGHRS, YFSETQ. The CDR3 totals 17 residues. The CDR3: CASSFGQLRSYNSPLHF. As DNA, the CDR3 is TGCGCCAGCAGCTTCGGGCAGCTTCGCTCCTATAATTCACCCCTCCACTTT. The whole variable domain, remainder taken from reference TRBV5-1 and TRBJ1-6, is KAGVTQTPRYLIKTRGQQVTLSCSPISGHRSVSWYQQTPGQGLQFLFEYFSETQRNKGNFPGRFSGRQFSNSRSEMNVSTLELGDSALYLCASSFGQLRSYNSPLHFGNGTRLTVT.